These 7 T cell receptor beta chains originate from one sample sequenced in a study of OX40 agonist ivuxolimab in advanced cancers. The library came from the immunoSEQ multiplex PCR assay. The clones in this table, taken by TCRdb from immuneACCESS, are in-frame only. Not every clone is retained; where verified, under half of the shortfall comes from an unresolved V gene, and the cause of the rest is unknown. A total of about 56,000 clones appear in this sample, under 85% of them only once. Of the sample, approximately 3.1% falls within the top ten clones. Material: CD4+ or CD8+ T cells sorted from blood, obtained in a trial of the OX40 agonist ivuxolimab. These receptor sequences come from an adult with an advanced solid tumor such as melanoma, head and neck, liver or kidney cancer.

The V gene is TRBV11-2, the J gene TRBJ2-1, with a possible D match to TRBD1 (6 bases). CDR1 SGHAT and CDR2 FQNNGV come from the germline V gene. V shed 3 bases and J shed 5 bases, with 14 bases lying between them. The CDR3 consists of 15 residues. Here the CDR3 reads CASSFSGRDNNEQFF. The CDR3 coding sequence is TGTGCCAGCAGCTTCTCCGGCAGGGACAACAATGAGCAGTTCTTC.

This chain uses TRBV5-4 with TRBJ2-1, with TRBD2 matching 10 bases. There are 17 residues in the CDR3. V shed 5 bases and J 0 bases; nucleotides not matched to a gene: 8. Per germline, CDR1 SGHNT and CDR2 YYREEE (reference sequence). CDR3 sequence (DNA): TGTGCCAGCAGATTAGGACTAGCGGAAAGCTCCTACAATGAGCAGTTCTTC. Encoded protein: CASRLGLAESSYNEQFF.

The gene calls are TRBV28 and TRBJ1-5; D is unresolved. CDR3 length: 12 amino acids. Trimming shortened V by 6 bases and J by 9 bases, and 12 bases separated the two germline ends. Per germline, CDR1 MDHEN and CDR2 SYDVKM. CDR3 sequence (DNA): TGTGCCAGCAGATCCCACCGGGGGCCCCAGCATTTT. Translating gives CASRSHRGPQHF.

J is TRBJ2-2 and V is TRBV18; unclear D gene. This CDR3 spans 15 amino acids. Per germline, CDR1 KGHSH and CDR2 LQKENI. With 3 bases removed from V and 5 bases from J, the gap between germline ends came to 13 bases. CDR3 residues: CASSPVSAQTGELFF. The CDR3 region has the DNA TGTGCCAGCTCACCCGTCAGCGCCCAAACCGGGGAGCTGTTTTTT.

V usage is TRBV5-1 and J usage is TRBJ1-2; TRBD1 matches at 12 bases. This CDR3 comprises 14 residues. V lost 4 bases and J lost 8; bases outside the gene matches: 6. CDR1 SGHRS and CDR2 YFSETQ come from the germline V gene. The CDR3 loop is CASSPGDRGRGYTF. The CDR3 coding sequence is TGCGCCAGCAGCCCCGGGGACAGGGGGCGAGGCTACACCTTC.

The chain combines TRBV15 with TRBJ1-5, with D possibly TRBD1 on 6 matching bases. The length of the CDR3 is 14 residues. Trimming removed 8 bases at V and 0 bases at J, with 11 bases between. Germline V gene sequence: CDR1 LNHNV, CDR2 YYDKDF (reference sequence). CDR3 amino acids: CATLQGYSNQPQHF. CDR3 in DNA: TGTGCCACCTTACAGGGTTATAGCAATCAGCCCCAGCATTTT.

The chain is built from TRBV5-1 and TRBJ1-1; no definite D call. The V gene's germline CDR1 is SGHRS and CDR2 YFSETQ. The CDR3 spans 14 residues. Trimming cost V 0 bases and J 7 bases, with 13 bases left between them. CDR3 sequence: CASSLGTYGGEAFF. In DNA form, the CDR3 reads TGCGCCAGCAGCTTGGGTACCTATGGTGGTGAAGCTTTCTTT.